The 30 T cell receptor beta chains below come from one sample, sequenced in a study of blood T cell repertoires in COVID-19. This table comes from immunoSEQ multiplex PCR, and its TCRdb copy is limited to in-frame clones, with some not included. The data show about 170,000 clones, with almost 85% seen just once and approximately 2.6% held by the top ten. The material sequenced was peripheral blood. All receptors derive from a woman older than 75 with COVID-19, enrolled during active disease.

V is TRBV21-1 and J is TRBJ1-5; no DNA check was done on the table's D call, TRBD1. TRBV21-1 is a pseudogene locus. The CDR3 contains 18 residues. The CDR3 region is CASSKGAYQLGASQPQHF. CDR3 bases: TGTGCCAGCAGCAAAGGGGCTTATCAGTTGGGGGCCTCTCAGCCCCAGCATTTT.

CDR3 region: CASNEEALNTGELFF. CDR3 DNA: TGTGCCAGCAACGAGGAGGCCCTGAACACCGGGGAGCTGTTTTTT. The chain is built from TRBV6-5 and TRBJ2-2; tentatively, D is TRBD2 (5 bases). Germline V gene lookup returns CDR1 MNHEY and CDR2 SVGAGI. The CDR3 totals 15 residues. V lost 7 bases to trimming and J lost 1 base, with 13 bases between them.

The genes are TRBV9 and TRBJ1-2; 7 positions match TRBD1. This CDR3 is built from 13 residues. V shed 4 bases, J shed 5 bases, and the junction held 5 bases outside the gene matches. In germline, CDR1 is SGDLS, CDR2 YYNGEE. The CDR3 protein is CASSQGQLYGYTF. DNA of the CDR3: TGTGCCAGCAGCCAGGGACAGTTATATGGCTACACCTTC.

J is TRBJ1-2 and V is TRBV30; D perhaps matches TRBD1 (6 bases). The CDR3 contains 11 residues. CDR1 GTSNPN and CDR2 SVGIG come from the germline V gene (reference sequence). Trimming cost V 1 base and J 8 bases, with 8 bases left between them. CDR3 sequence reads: CAWSEQGGYTF. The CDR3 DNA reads TGTGCCTGGAGTGAACAGGGCGGCTACACCTTC.

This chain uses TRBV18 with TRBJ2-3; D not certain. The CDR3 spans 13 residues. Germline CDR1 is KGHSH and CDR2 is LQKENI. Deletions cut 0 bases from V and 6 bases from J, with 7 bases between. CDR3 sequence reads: CASSPPSSDTQYF. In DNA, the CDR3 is TGTGCCAGCTCACCACCGAGTTCTGATACGCAGTATTTT.

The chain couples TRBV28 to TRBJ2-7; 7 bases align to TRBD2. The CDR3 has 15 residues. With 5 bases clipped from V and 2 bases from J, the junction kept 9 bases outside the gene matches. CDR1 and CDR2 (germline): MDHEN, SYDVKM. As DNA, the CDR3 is TGTGCCAGCAGTAGAGCGGGACGGTCGACCTACGAGCAGTACTTC. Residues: CASSRAGRSTYEQYF.

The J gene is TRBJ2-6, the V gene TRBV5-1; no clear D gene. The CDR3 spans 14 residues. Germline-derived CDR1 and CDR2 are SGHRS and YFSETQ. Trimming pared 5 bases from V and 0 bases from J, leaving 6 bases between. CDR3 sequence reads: CASSALSGANVLTF. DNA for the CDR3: TGCGCCAGCAGTGCACTCTCTGGGGCCAACGTCCTGACTTTC.

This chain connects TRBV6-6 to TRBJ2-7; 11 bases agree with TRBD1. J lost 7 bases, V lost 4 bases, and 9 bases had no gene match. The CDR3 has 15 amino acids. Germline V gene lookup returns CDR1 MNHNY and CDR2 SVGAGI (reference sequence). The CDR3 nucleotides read TGTGCCAGCAGTTCTCAACCGGACAGGGGGCGAGAGCAGTACTTC. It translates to CASSSQPDRGREQYF.

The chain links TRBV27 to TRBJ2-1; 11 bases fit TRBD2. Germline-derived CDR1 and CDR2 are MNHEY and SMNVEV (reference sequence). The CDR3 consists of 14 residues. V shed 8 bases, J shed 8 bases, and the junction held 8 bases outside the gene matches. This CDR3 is CASGLAGGPDEQFF. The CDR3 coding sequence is TGTGCCAGCGGATTAGCGGGAGGGCCGGATGAGCAGTTCTTC.

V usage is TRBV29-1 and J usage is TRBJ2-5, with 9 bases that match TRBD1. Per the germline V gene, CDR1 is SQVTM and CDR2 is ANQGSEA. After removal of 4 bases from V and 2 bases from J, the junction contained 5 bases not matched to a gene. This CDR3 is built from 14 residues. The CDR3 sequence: CSVGPGQGQETQYF. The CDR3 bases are TGCAGCGTTGGGCCGGGACAGGGTCAAGAGACCCAGTACTTC.

The CDR3 DNA is TGTGCCAGCTCCCCCCGCGGACAGGGGGCGGCTAATGAAAAACTGTTTTTT. Its protein product is CASSPRGQGAANEKLFF. J is TRBJ1-4 and V is TRBV18, with 11 positions matching TRBD1. The CDR3 extends over 17 amino acids. CDR1 and CDR2 (germline): KGHSH, LQKENI. V was clipped by 6 bases and J by 3 bases; unmatched bases: 9.

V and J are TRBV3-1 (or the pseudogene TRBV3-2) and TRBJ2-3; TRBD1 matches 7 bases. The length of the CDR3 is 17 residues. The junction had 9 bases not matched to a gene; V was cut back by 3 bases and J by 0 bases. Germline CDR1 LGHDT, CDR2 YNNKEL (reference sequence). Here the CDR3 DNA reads TGTGCCAGCAGCCAGAGGACAGGCAATCCTAGCACAGATACGCAGTATTTT. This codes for CASSQRTGNPSTDTQYF.

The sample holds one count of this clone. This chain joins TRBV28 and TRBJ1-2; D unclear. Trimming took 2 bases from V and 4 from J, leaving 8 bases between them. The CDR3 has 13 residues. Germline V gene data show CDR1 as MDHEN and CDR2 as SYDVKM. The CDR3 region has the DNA TGTGCCAGCAGTTTAACAGAGACCTATGGCTACACCTTC. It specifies CASSLTETYGYTF.

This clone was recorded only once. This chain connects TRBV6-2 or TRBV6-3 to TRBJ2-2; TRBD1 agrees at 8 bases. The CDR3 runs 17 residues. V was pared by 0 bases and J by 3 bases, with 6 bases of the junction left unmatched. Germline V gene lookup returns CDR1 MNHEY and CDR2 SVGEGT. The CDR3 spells CASSYSAQGADTGELFF. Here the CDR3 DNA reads TGTGCCAGCAGTTACTCTGCTCAGGGGGCAGACACCGGGGAGCTGTTTTTT.

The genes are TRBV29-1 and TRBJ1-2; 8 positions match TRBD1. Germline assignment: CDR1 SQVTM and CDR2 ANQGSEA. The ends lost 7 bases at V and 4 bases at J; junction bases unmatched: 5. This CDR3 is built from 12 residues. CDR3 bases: TGCAGCGCTGGGACAGGTGGCTATGGCTACACCTTC. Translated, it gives CSAGTGGYGYTF.

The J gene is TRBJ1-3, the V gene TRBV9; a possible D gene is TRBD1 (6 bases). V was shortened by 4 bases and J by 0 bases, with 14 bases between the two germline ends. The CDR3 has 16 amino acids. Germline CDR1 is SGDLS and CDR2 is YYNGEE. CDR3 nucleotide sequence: TGTGCCAGCAGCCTGGGACATTCGAGCTCTGGAAACACCATATATTTT. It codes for CASSLGHSSSGNTIYF.

For the CDR3, the DNA is TGTGCCAGCAGTTACCTGGGCGACTACAATGAGCAGTTCTTC. Translating gives CASSYLGDYNEQFF. The chain links TRBV6-5 to TRBJ2-1; unclear D gene. Germline V gives CDR1 MNHEY, CDR2 SVGAGI. V was trimmed by 2 bases and J by 3 bases, leaving 8 bases between them. The CDR3 sequence is 14 residues long.

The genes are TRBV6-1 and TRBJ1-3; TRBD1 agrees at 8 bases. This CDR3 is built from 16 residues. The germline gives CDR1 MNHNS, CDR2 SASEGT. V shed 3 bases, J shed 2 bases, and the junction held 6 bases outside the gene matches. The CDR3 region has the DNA TGTGCCAGCAGTGAGTTTCAGGGGGCAGCTGGAAACACCATATATTTT. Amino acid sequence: CASSEFQGAAGNTIYF.

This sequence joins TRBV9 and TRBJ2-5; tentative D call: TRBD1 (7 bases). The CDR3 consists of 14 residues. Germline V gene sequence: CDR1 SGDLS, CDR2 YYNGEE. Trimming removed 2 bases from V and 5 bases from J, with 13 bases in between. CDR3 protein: CASSVAGGSETQYF. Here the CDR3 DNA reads TGTGCCAGCAGCGTCGCAGGGGGGTCTGAGACCCAGTACTTC.

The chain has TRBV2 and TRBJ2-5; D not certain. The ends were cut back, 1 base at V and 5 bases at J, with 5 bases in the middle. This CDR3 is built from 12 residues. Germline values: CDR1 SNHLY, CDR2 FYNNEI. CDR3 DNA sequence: TGTGCCAGCAGTGAAGTAGAGGAGACCCAGTACTTC. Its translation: CASSEVEETQYF.

CDR3 residues: CASSRQTSNQPQHF. As DNA, the CDR3 is TGTGCCAGCTCCCGACAGACTAGCAATCAGCCCCAGCATTTT. The rearrangement links TRBV18 to TRBJ1-5; TRBD1 might be the D (5 bases). V was trimmed by 6 bases and J by 0 bases, leaving 9 bases between them. Germline V gene sequence: CDR1 KGHSH, CDR2 LQKENI. The CDR3 spans 14 residues.

For the CDR3, the DNA is TGTGCCAGCTCACGGGGGACAGCTAGCAATCAGCCCCAGCATTTT. It is translated as CASSRGTASNQPQHF. The chain recombines TRBV18 with TRBJ1-5, with TRBD1 matching 7 bases. V shed 4 bases, J shed 0 bases, and the junction held 3 bases outside the gene matches. The CDR3 is 15 amino acids. Germline CDR1 is KGHSH and CDR2 is LQKENI.

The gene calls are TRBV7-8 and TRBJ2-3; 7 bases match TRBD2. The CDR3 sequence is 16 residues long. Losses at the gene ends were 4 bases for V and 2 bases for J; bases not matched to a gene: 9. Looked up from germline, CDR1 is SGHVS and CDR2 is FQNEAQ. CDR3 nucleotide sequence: TGTGCCAGCAGCTCCAGGCGGCGGGGGTACACAGATACGCAGTATTTT. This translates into CASSSRRRGYTDTQYF.

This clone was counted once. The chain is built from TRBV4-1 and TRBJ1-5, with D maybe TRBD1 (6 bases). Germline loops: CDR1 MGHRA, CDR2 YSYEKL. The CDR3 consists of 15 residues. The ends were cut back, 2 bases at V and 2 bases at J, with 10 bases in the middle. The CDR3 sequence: CASSQSPGGNQPQHF. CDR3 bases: TGCGCCAGCAGCCAATCCCCAGGGGGCAATCAGCCCCAGCATTTT.

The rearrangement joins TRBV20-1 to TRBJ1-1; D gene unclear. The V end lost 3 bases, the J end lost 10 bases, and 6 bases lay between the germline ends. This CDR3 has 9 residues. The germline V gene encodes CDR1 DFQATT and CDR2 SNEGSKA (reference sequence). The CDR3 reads CSASGGAFF. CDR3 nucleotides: TGCAGTGCTAGCGGAGGAGCTTTCTTT.

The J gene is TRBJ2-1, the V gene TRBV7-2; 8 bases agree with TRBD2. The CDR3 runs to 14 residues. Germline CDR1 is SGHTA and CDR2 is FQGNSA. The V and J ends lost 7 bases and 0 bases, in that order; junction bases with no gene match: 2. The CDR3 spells CASKAGGSYNEQFF. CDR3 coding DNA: TGTGCCAGCAAGGCGGGAGGCTCCTACAATGAGCAGTTCTTC.

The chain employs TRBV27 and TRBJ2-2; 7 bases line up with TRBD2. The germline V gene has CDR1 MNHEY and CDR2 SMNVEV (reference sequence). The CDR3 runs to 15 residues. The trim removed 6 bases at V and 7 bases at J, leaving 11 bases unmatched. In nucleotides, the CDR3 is TGTGCCAGCAGCCCTCCGGGACTACTAGGCGGGGAGCTGTTTTTT. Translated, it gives CASSPPGLLGGELFF.

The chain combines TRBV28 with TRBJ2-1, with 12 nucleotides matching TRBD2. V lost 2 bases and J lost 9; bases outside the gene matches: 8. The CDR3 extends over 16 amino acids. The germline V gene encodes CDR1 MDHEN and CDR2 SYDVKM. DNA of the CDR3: TGTGCCAGCAGTTTAAGGCGACTAGCGGGAGTTACTGAGCAGTTCTTC. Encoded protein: CASSLRRLAGVTEQFF.

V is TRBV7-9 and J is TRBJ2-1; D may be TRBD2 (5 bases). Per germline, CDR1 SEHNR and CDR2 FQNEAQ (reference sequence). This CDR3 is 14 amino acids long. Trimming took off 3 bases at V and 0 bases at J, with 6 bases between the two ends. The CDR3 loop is CASSLAGSYNEQFF. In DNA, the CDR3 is TGTGCCAGCAGCTTGGCGGGCTCCTACAATGAGCAGTTCTTC.

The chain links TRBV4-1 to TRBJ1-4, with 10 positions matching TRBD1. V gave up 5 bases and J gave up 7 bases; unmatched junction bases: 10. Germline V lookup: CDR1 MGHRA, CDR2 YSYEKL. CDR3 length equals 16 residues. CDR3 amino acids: CASSRTGGVRSEKLFF. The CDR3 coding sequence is TGCGCCAGCAGCAGGACAGGGGGGGTGAGAAGTGAAAAACTGTTTTTT.